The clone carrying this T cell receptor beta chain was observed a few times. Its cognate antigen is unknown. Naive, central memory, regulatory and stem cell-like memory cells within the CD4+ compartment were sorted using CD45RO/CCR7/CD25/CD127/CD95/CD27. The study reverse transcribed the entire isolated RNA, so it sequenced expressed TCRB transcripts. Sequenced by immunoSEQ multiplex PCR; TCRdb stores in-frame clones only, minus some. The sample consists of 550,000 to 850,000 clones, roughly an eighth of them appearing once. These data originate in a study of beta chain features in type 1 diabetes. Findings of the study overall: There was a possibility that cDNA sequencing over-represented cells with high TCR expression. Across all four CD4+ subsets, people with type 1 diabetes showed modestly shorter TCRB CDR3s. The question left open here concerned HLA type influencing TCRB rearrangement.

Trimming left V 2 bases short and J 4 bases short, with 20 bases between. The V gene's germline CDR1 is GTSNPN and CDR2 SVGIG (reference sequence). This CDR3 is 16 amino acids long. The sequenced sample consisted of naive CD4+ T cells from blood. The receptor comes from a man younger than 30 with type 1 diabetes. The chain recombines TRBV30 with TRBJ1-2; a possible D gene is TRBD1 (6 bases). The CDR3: CAWSNLGGRAAYGYTF. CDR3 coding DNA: TGTGCCTGGAGTAACCTTGGGGGCCGGGCCGCCTATGGCTACACCTTC.